The 5 T cell receptor beta chains presented below share a single source sample, sequenced in a study of blood T cell repertoires in COVID-19. Sequencing used immunoSEQ multiplex PCR; TCRdb keeps in-frame clones, though not all of them. This repertoire shows 350,000 or so clones, about 91% found once; its top ten account for around 1.6%. Sequencing input: peripheral blood. The receptor source for this set is a woman in her thirties with COVID-19, enrolled during active disease.

This chain links TRBV19 with TRBJ1-5; TRBD1 matches 7 bases. Germline trimming cut 5 bases from V and 4 bases from J; bases unmatched to any gene: 8. The CDR3 loop spans 15 amino acids. In germline, CDR1 is LNHDA, CDR2 SQIVND (reference sequence). This CDR3 reads CASSDEGAGNQPQHF. DNA for the CDR3: TGTGCCAGTAGTGACGAGGGGGCGGGAAATCAGCCCCAGCATTTT.

The V gene is TRBV20-1, the J gene TRBJ1-2; no definite D call. The length of the CDR3 is 10 residues. V lost 8 bases to trimming and J lost 8 bases, with 12 bases between them. Germline V gene sequence: CDR1 DFQATT, CDR2 SNEGSKA (reference sequence). CDR3 region: CSTESMGYTF. The CDR3 region has the DNA TGCAGTACCGAGAGCATGGGCTACACCTTC.

This chain joins TRBV7-6 and TRBJ2-5; 9 positions match TRBD2. CDR3 length equals 16 residues. V shed 5 bases, J shed 4 bases, and the junction held 11 bases outside the gene matches. The germline CDR1 and CDR2 sequences are SGHVS and FNYEAQ. The DNA for the CDR3 is TGTGCCAGCAGCCGCCTCGAGCGGGGGGTGGGAGAGACCCAGTACTTC. Protein: CASSRLERGVGETQYF. Together with reference TRBV7-6 and TRBJ2-5, the CDR3 gives the full variable domain: GAGVSQSPRYKVTKRGQDVALRCDPISGHVSLYWYRQALGQGPEFLTYFNYEAQQDKSGLPNDRFSAERPEGSISTLTIQRTEQRDSAMYRCASSRLERGVGETQYFGPGTRLLVL.

The V call is TRBV30, the J call TRBJ2-3; the match to TRBD2 covers 7 bases. The CDR3 covers 15 residues. V shed 2 bases and J 0 bases; nucleotides not matched to a gene: 5. From germline, CDR1 is GTSNPN and CDR2 SVGIG (reference sequence). CDR3 bases: TGTGCCTGGAGTCCCTGGGGGGGGAGCACAGATACGCAGTATTTT. Translated, it gives CAWSPWGGSTDTQYF.

The table lists this clone with a count of one. This chain joins TRBV6-6 and TRBJ1-3; no clear D. The CDR3 covers 15 residues. The V and J ends lost 5 bases and 1 base respectively, with 12 bases between them. CDR1 and CDR2 from the germline V gene are MNHNY and SVGAGI (reference sequence). CDR3 residues: CASSVYGGSGNTIYF. CDR3 nucleotide sequence: TGTGCCAGCAGTGTTTACGGCGGATCTGGAAACACCATATATTTT.